This T cell receptor beta chain was recovered during a study of T cells after posttransplantation cyclophosphamide. Repertoires were generated with immunoSEQ multiplex PCR, while TCRdb's copy carries only in-frame clones and drops some. The data show some 11,000 clones, approximately 86% seen once. Cyclophosphamide on days +3 and +4 followed busulfan-fludarabine conditioning and a marrow graft. This clone was observed a handful of times. Its antigen is still unknown. Trimming cost V 2 bases and J 6 bases, with 7 bases left between them. The germline V gene encodes CDR1 SGHTA and CDR2 FQGTGA. The CDR3 is 13 amino acids. Study findings and constraints: Blood and skin or GI T cell repertoires showed limited TRB overlap. Later blood repertoires were often dominated by clones from the donor CD8+ memory compartment.

The TCR was taken from a female patient aged 50-60 years who received an allogeneic stem cell transplant from a related donor, was CMV-positive, and had no GVHD. Among the T cells, some may be from the graft donor. The chain uses TRBV7-3 and TRBJ2-2; tentatively, D is TRBD2 (5 bases). The sequencing used PBMCs, collected 1755 days after allogeneic stem cell transplant with posttransplant cyclophosphamide. CDR3 region: CASSLWESGELFF. CDR3 coding DNA: TGTGCCAGCAGCTTATGGGAGTCCGGGGAGCTGTTTTTT. Drawing the rest from reference TRBV7-3 and TRBJ2-2, the complete variable domain is GAGVSQTPSNKVTEKGKYVELRCDPISGHTALYWYRQSLGQGPEFLIYFQGTGAADDSGLPNDRFFAVRPEGSVSTLKIQRTERGDSAVYLCASSLWESGELFFGEGSRLTVL.